Reported below is one TCR beta chain. Seattle's cohort entered during active infection and was followed longitudinally. Per the original data handling: Amplifying reference gene primers gave estimates of nucleated cell counts. The data were produced by immunoSEQ multiplex PCR, yet TCRdb's version contains in-frame clones alone and is incomplete. V, J and clone size derive from that table, while D and trimming were established from the DNA sequence. The table records around 300,000 clones, 75% to 90% of them present only once. The CDR3 is made up of 15 amino acids. J lost 15 bases, V lost 3 bases, and 15 bases had no gene match. Germline V gene data show CDR1 as GTSNPN and CDR2 as SVGIG (reference sequence). The sample belongs to a study of blood T cell repertoires in COVID-19. Study-level background: Sample material is recorded as cDNA or gDNA derived from T cells, B-cell-depleted T cells, or PBMCs.

Sequences were obtained from peripheral blood. V usage is TRBV30 and J usage is TRBJ1-6; 9 bases map to TRBD1. This TCR derives from a woman aged 25 to 39 with COVID-19, enrolled during active disease. This CDR3 reads CAWRGDRVRLFDLHF. The DNA for the CDR3 is TGTGCCTGGAGAGGGGACAGGGTGCGCCTATTTGACCTCCACTTT.